Each of the 18 T cell receptor beta chains below was sequenced from the same sample in a study of beta chain features in type 1 diabetes. The study, taken as a whole, reports: Shorter TCRB CDR3s, moderately but significantly so, were found in Type 1 diabetes patients in all four CD4+ subsets.

Expressed TCRB transcripts were sequenced because the isolated RNA had all been reverse transcribed beforehand. The assay was immunoSEQ multiplex PCR, and TCRdb's table has in-frame clones only and misses some. The top ten clones hold approximately 0.022% of a sample with about 740,000 clones, about an eighth of them seen once. No antigen is known for these receptors. The sequenced sample was naive CD4+ T cells from blood. These receptors all stem from a man aged 18-30 years with type 1 diabetes.

The chain employs TRBV18 and TRBJ2-5; no clear D. The CDR3 sequence is 17 residues long. The V gene's germline CDR1 is KGHSH and CDR2 LQKENI. V shed 4 bases and J shed 2 bases, with 20 bases lying between them. This CDR3 reads CASSQKLPRALQETQYF. The DNA of the CDR3 is TGTGCCAGCTCACAGAAACTGCCCCGGGCACTACAAGAGACCCAGTACTTC.

J is TRBJ1-2 and V is TRBV2, with unresolved D. V was trimmed by 5 bases and J by 6 bases, leaving 19 bases between them. This CDR3 contains 15 residues. Germline V gene lookup returns CDR1 SNHLY and CDR2 FYNNEI. The CDR3 DNA reads TGTGCCAGCAGTCCCCTTCCGCCTCGTGCGGATGGCTACACCTTC. Translated, it gives CASSPLPPRADGYTF.

On this clone itself: Other nucleotide sequences in the sample specify the same CDR3. The chain uses TRBV5-1 and TRBJ2-5; 7 bases align to TRBD1. There are 15 residues in the CDR3. The germline V gene has CDR1 SGHRS and CDR2 YFSETQ. Germline trimming cut 0 bases from V and 2 bases from J; bases unmatched to any gene: 4. CDR3 residues: CASSLAPGGQETQYF. CDR3 DNA sequence: TGCGCCAGCAGCTTGGCCCCAGGGGGACAAGAGACCCAGTACTTC. The variable domain in full, completed from reference TRBV5-1 and TRBJ2-5, reads KAGVTQTPRYLIKTRGQQVTLSCSPISGHRSVSWYQQTPGQGLQFLFEYFSETQRNKGNFPGRFSGRQFSNSRSEMNVSTLELGDSALYLCASSLAPGGQETQYFGPGTRLLVL.

The chain combines TRBV10-3 with TRBJ2-1; no firm D call. The germline V gene has CDR1 ENHRY and CDR2 SYGVKD. V lost 6 bases, J lost 9 bases, and 18 bases lay in between. The CDR3 runs to 14 residues. The CDR3 sequence: CAISDGRMSGEQFF. CDR3 bases: TGTGCCATCAGCGACGGCCGGATGTCGGGTGAGCAGTTCTTC.

The rearrangement links TRBV5-1 to TRBJ2-7; D is possibly TRBD2 (6 bases). The CDR3 extends over 15 amino acids. Germline assignment: CDR1 SGHRS and CDR2 YFSETQ. The V and J ends lost 4 bases and 3 bases respectively, with 17 bases between them. CDR3 nucleotide sequence: TGCGCCAGCAGCCCGGGAGCGTCGGAATTCTACGAGCAGTACTTC. Its protein is CASSPGASEFYEQYF.

The V and J genes are TRBV2 and TRBJ1-2; tentative D call: TRBD1 (5 bases). This CDR3 comprises 13 residues. Trimming stripped 9 bases from V and 0 bases from J, with 11 bases between. CDR1 is SNHLY, CDR2 FYNNEI, per germline. CDR3 bases: TGTGCCAGAGGGGAGCGATCTAACTATGGCTACACCTTC. Translating it yields CARGERSNYGYTF.

This clone was counted between two and nine times. The chain employs TRBV30 and TRBJ2-5; the match to TRBD2 covers 7 bases. CDR3 size: 15 residues. The V gene's germline CDR1 is GTSNPN and CDR2 SVGIG (reference sequence). The ends lost 4 bases at V and 1 base at J; junction bases unmatched: 9. The CDR3 spells CAWKVPAGTQETQYF. CDR3 nucleotides: TGTGCCTGGAAAGTCCCAGCGGGGACCCAAGAGACCCAGTACTTC.

The V call is TRBV7-9, the J call TRBJ2-7, with D maybe TRBD1 (6 bases). The CDR3 is 13 residues long. Germline loops: CDR1 SEHNR, CDR2 FQNEAQ (reference sequence). The germline V and J ends were trimmed by 5 bases and 4 bases, with 12 bases remaining between them. Here the CDR3 reads CASSEGTPYEQYF. The CDR3 DNA is TGTGCCAGCAGCGAAGGGACACCGTACGAGCAGTACTTC.

The genes are TRBV9 and TRBJ1-6, with unresolved D. Germline CDR1 SGDLS, CDR2 YYNGEE. This CDR3 is built from 15 residues. Trimming removed 0 bases from V and 1 base from J, with 5 bases in between. The CDR3 DNA reads as TGTGCCAGCAGCGTAGGAGGTTCCTATAATTCACCCCTCCACTTT. Its protein is CASSVGGSYNSPLHF.

This clone was counted a few times. J is TRBJ2-5 and V is TRBV11-2, with TRBD2 matching over 8 bases. The CDR3 sequence is 14 residues long. Germline CDR1 reads SGHAT; CDR2 reads FQNNGV. Unmatched junction bases numbered 9, after V lost 7 bases and J lost 5 bases. The CDR3 DNA reads TGTGCCAGCAACACCCTGCGGGGGGTGGAGACCCAGTACTTC. It translates to CASNTLRGVETQYF.

V gene TRBV27 combines with J gene TRBJ1-2, with 11 positions matching TRBD1. Germline V gene data show CDR1 as MNHEY and CDR2 as SMNVEV (reference sequence). The CDR3 is 14 residues long. The V segment lost 5 bases and the J segment 4 bases; nucleotides outside the gene matches: 3. The CDR3 loop is CASSAGQGAYGYTF. In DNA, the CDR3 is TGTGCCAGCAGTGCTGGACAGGGGGCCTATGGCTACACCTTC.

The CDR3 here is CASSLEGRTGKGTGELFF. The CDR3, as DNA: TGTGCCAGCAGCTTAGAAGGGCGCACCGGGAAGGGGACCGGGGAGCTGTTTTTT. The rearrangement links TRBV11-3 to TRBJ2-2; perhaps D is TRBD1 or TRBD2 (5 bases each). This CDR3 has 18 residues. CDR1 is SGHNT, CDR2 YENEEA, per germline. V shed 0 bases and J shed 5 bases, with 19 bases lying between them.

This clone was picked up a small number of times. V is TRBV7-3 and J is TRBJ1-1; TRBD1 might be the D (5 bases). The CDR3 totals 15 residues. Germline loops: CDR1 SGHTA, CDR2 FQGTGA. V was pared by 2 bases and J by 5 bases, with 15 bases between. In DNA, the CDR3 is TGTGCCAGCAGCTTATACGTCAGGGATAGGACTGAAGCTTTCTTT. Translated: CASSLYVRDRTEAFF.

There are a few counts of this clone. The DNA for the CDR3 is TGTGCCAGCAGCGTAGCCGTCGGGGGCACAGATACGCAGTATTTT. Protein: CASSVAVGGTDTQYF. The V and J genes are TRBV9 and TRBJ2-3; weak D call: TRBD2 (5 bases). The V gene's germline CDR1 is SGDLS and CDR2 YYNGEE. The V gene lost 0 bases and the J gene lost 1 base, with 9 bases spanning the gap. The CDR3 consists of 15 residues.

The genes are TRBV6-4 and TRBJ1-5; the D gene is possibly TRBD1 (6 bases). Deletions cut 5 bases from V and 4 bases from J, with 9 bases between. The germline V gene has CDR1 MRHNA and CDR2 SNTAGT. The CDR3 sequence is 13 residues long. The CDR3 sequence is CASSYRENQPQHF. CDR3 in DNA: TGTGCCAGCAGTTACAGGGAGAATCAGCCCCAGCATTTT.

About this clone itself: Other DNA sequences of this sample code for an identical CDR3. V usage is TRBV20-1 and J usage is TRBJ1-4; no clear D. The CDR3 has 11 amino acids. Trimming pared 3 bases from V and 4 bases from J, leaving 3 bases between. Germline V CDR1 and CDR2: DFQATT, SNEGSKA (reference sequence). The CDR3 bases are TGCAGTGCTAGGGATAATGAAAAACTGTTTTTT. Translating gives CSARDNEKLFF.

The table lists this clone with a few counts. The V gene is TRBV28, the J gene TRBJ2-7; D call uncertain. V shed 3 bases and J shed 5 bases, with 11 bases lying between them. Germline V CDR1 and CDR2: MDHEN, SYDVKM. There are 13 residues in the CDR3. In DNA, the CDR3 is TGTGCCAGCAGTTTCTACGTGGGCAACGAGCAGTACTTC. Its translation is CASSFYVGNEQYF. Combining the CDR3 with reference TRBV28 and TRBJ2-7 gives the whole variable domain DVKVTQSSRYLVKRTGEKVFLECVQDMDHENMFWYRQDPGLGLRLIYFSYDVKMKEKGDIPEGYSVSREKKERFSLILESASTNQTSMYLCASSFYVGNEQYFGPGTRLTVT.

This chain connects TRBV7-9 to TRBJ2-7; 12 positions agree with TRBD1. CDR1 and CDR2 from the germline V gene are SEHNR and FQNEAQ (reference sequence). The length of the CDR3 is 16 residues. The ends lost 4 bases at V and 2 bases at J; junction bases unmatched: 6. The CDR3 loop reads CASSWGQGAIPYEQYF. The CDR3 DNA sequence: TGTGCCAGCAGCTGGGGACAGGGGGCTATCCCCTACGAGCAGTACTTC.